The 11 T cell receptor beta chains below all came from one sample that was sequenced in a study of T cells in Graves' hyperthyroidism and ophthalmopathy. The CDR3 regions of TCR beta were amplified from RNA transcripts. An initial round of RT-PCR targeting the TCR CDR3 relied on the HTBI primer set. Using its own MiXCR run on the multiplex PCR reads, TCRdb lists one record per CDR3 protein. The sample records roughly 840,000 distinct CDR3 sequences, around 38% being singletons. The material sequenced was blood. These receptors were obtained from a man aged 18 to 30 with Graves' hyperthyroidism.

This clonotype appeared many times. The gene calls are TRBV29-1 and TRBJ2-7; 8 bases agree with TRBD2. With V trimmed by 3 bases and J by 2 bases, 3 bases remained unmatched. Germline V gene lookup returns CDR1 SQVTM and CDR2 ANQGSEA. The CDR3 spans 13 residues. The CDR3, as DNA: TGCAGCGTTGAGGCGGGAGGTCCCTACGAGCAGTACTTC. This sequence encodes CSVEAGGPYEQYF.

Note on this clonotype: At one end, the junction sequence differs from germline, possibly due to a read error. The chain is built from TRBV7-8 and TRBJ1-4, with D unclear. CDR3 size: 14 residues. Germline V gene lookup returns CDR1 SGHVS and CDR2 FQNEAQ. Here the CDR3 reads CASSQVSRNEKLFF. For the CDR3, the DNA is TGCGCCAGCAGCCAAGTCTCCCGGAATGAAAAACTGTTTTTT. Full variable domain (rest looked up from reference TRBV7-8 and TRBJ1-4): GAGVSQSPRYKVAKRGQDVALRCDPISGHVSLFWYQQALGQGPEFLTYFQNEAQLDKSGLPSDRFFAERPEGSVSTLKIQRTQQEDSAVYLCASSQVSRNEKLFFGSGTQLSVL.

Only a few counts were recorded for this clonotype. The chain uses TRBV7-2 and TRBJ1-1; 9 nucleotides agree with TRBD1. Germline CDR1 SGHTA, CDR2 FQGNSA. V dropped 5 bases and J dropped 6; count of bases not matched to a gene: 10. The CDR3 covers 15 residues. The CDR3 loop reads CASSLPGQGRSEAFF. The CDR3 DNA sequence: TGTGCCAGCAGCCTCCCTGGACAGGGGAGATCTGAAGCTTTCTTT.

CDR3 in DNA: TGTGCCAGCAGTTTAAGTTTGGACGGATTAACCGGGGAGCTGTTTTTT. Protein: CASSLSLDGLTGELFF. The chain employs TRBV12-3 or TRBV12-4 and TRBJ2-2, with D unresolved. There are 16 residues in the CDR3. Deletions cut 2 bases from V and 5 bases from J, with 15 bases between.

This clonotype was seen ten or more times. The genes are TRBV7-6 and TRBJ1-4, with D perhaps TRBD1 (5 bases). With 1 base removed from V and 9 bases from J, the gap between germline ends came to 9 bases. This CDR3 region has 13 residues. The V gene's germline CDR1 is SGHVS and CDR2 FNYEAQ. The CDR3 DNA follows: TGTGCCAGCAGCTTAGGGGACGCTCAAAAACTGTTTTTT. Amino acids: CASSLGDAQKLFF.

About this clonotype itself: This clone may be a read error of a much larger clone one base away. The rearrangement joins TRBV14 to TRBJ1-2, with 8 nucleotides matching TRBD1. There are 14 residues in the CDR3. Germline V gene data show CDR1 as SGHDN and CDR2 as FVKESK. V lost 2 bases to trimming and J lost 2 bases; unmatched junction nucleotides: 1. The CDR3 here is CASSQRQGNYGYTF. The DNA of the CDR3 is TGTGCCAGCAGCCAAAGACAGGGGAACTATGGCTACACCTTC.

CDR3 sequence reads: CATGTGTETQYF. The CDR3 coding sequence is TGTGCCACCGGGACAGGGACCGAGACCCAGTACTTC. The chain recombines TRBV10-3 with TRBJ2-5, with 9 bases that match TRBD1. Germline-derived CDR1 and CDR2 are ENHRY and SYGVKD. The CDR3 runs to 12 residues. V shed 10 bases and J 5 bases; nucleotides not matched to a gene: 5.

V and J are TRBV12-3 or TRBV12-4 and TRBJ2-2; 7 bases are a match to TRBD2. The CDR3 is 14 amino acids. The V segment lost 4 bases and the J segment 4 bases; nucleotides outside the gene matches: 3. This chain's CDR3 is CASSSGLVTGELFF. The CDR3 DNA reads as TGTGCCAGCAGTTCTGGACTAGTCACCGGGGAGCTGTTTTTT.

The gene calls are TRBV11-2 and TRBJ2-7, with D perhaps matching TRBD1 (5 bases). Germline CDR1 is SGHAT and CDR2 is FQNNGV. The CDR3 length is 14 residues. V lost 3 bases, J lost 5 bases, and 14 bases lay in between. CDR3 loop: CASSLAPRADEQYF. The CDR3, as DNA: TGTGCCAGCAGCTTGGCCCCCAGGGCCGACGAGCAGTACTTC.

There are many counts of this clonotype. The chain is built from TRBV20-1 and TRBJ1-1, with D possibly TRBD1 on 5 matching bases. The CDR3 has 13 amino acids. Deletions cut 6 bases from V and 1 base from J, with 12 bases between. Germline V gene lookup returns CDR1 DFQATT and CDR2 SNEGSKA (reference sequence). CDR3 loop: CSAVATGNTEAFF. The CDR3 DNA sequence: TGCAGTGCCGTAGCAACAGGGAACACTGAAGCTTTCTTT.

In its sample, this clonotype was seen once. The conserved phenylalanine or tryptophan is not found at the CDR3 terminus, so this likely reflects a read error. No DNA is shown, since the ends of the CDR3 on it are uncertain; the CDR3 is the one TCRdb lists. The chain employs TRBV5-1 and TRBJ2-1. From its first to its last residue, the CDR3 has 9 amino acids. Germline V gene data show CDR1 as SGHRS and CDR2 as YFSETQ. CDR3 loop: CASRLDLNT.